In its sample, the clone carrying this TCR beta chain was seen once. The antigen remains undetermined. Clones were read by immunoSEQ multiplex PCR, and TCRdb kept only the in-frame ones, dropping some. The repertoire includes about 17,000 clones, about four fifths of them detected once, and about 34% sits in the top ten. This entry is derived from a study of T cells in localized non-small cell lung cancer. General observations from the study: Clonality of T cells reached its maximum in uninvolved adjacent lung, surpassing tumor. Only one tumor region went through sequencing, so heterogeneity may still be there.

From germline, CDR1 is SEHNR and CDR2 FQNEAQ (reference sequence). Trimming removed 6 bases from V and 2 bases from J; junction bases left unmatched: 8. The CDR3 spans 16 residues. The receptor comes from a male donor at least 60 years old with stage III lung adenocarcinoma. The gene calls are TRBV7-9 and TRBJ2-3; 10 bases are shared with TRBD2. The input for sequencing was peripheral blood, taken before any cancer treatment. DNA for the CDR3: TGTGCCAGCAGGCATGGACTAGCGGATAACACAGATACGCAGTATTTT. Amino acid sequence: CASRHGLADNTDTQYF.